This T cell receptor beta chain originates from a study of OX40 agonist ivuxolimab in advanced cancers. Between the trimmed V and J ends, which lost 0 bases and 0 bases, there was a span of 9 bases. This CDR3 comprises 15 residues. Germline assignment: CDR1 LNHDA and CDR2 SQIVND (reference sequence). Note on this clone: Its antigen is as yet unknown.

Broader study findings: Undetermined was the antigen specificity of the expanded peripheral T cells. Expanded clones were, on average, more numerous in CD8+ T cells than in CD4+.

Profiled with immunoSEQ multiplex PCR; TCRdb holds only in-frame clones, not every one. The repertoire consists of some 22,000 clones, with roughly 73% occurring once and the leading ten covering about 20%. This specimen was CD4+ or CD8+ T cells sorted from blood, taken in a trial of the OX40 agonist ivuxolimab. The receptor's source is an adult with an advanced solid tumor such as melanoma, head and neck, liver or kidney cancer. The chain links TRBV19 to TRBJ2-7, with D perhaps matching TRBD1 (5 bases). The CDR3 bases are TGTGCCAGTAGTATAGAGTCAGGGATCTCCTACGAGCAGTACTTC. It is translated as CASSIESGISYEQYF. Full variable domain (missing parts from reference TRBV19 and TRBJ2-7): DGGITQSPKYLFRKEGQNVTLSCEQNLNHDAMYWYRQDPGQGLRLIYYSQIVNDFQKGDIAEGYSVSREKKESFPLTVTSAQKNPTAFYLCASSIESGISYEQYFGPGTRLTVT.